Below, one TCR beta chain is given with its context. This record belongs to a study of blood T cell repertoires in COVID-19. The V end lost 5 bases, the J end lost 0 bases, and 11 bases lay between the germline ends. Germline V gene sequence: CDR1 MNHEY, CDR2 SMNVEV (reference sequence). The CDR3 covers 15 residues. The assay was immunoSEQ multiplex PCR, and TCRdb's table has in-frame clones only and misses some. The table records hundreds of thousands of clones, 75% to 90% of them present only once. Sequences were obtained from PBMCs or T cells enriched from blood (not recorded which). The gene calls are TRBV27 and TRBJ2-1; no definite D call. This TCR was sampled from a man aged 35 to 55 who had recovered from COVID-19. In DNA form, the CDR3 reads TGTGCCAGCAGTCTCGACTGGAGCTCCTACAATGAGCAGTTCTTC. It codes for CASSLDWSSYNEQFF.